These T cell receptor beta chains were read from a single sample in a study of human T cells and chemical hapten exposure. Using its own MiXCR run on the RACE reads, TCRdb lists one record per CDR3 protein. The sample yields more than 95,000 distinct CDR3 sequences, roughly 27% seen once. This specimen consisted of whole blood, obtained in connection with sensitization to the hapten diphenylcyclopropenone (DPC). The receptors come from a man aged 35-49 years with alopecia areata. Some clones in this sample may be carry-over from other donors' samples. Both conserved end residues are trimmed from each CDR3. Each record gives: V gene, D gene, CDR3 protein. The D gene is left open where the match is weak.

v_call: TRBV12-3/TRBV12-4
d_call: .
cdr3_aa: ASTGTLPYNEQF

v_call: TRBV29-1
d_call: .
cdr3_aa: SAEIRGLTQETQY

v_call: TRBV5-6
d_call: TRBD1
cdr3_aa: ASSLGQVAEKLF

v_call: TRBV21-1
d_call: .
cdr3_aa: ARGRMGGTDTQY

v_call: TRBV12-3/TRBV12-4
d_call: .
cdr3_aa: ASSFGSQGRRNIQY

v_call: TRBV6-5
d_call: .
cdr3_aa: ASSYSNVKETQY

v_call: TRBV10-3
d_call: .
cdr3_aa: AISEGRGEQY

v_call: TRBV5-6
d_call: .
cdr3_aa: ASSPDSSYEQY

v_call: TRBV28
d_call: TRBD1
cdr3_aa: ASIRDRGAEQY

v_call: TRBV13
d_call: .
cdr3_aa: ASSLGEGEAF

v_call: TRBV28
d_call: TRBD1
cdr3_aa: ASSFRGQGAGEKLF

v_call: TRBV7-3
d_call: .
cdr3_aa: ASSLTTVALLMYNEQF

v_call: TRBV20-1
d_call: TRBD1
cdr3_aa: SARGPAGGNTEAF

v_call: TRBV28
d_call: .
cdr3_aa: ASSSISNQPQH

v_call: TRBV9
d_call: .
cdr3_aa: ASSATGTAASEQY

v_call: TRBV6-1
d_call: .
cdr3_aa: ASSEVRGGEQF

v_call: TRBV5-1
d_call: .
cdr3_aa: ASSPRDSLFQVYGYT

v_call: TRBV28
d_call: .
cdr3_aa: ASSLNTGELF

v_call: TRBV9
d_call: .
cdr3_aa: ASSVEAGAPRSYNEQF

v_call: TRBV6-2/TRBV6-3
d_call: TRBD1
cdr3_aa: ASSPDRGYSGANVLT

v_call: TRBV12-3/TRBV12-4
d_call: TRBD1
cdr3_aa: ASSAQGGANTEAF

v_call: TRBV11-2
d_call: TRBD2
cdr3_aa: ASSPGTSGPWQY

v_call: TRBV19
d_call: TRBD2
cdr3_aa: ASSIASGQNEQF

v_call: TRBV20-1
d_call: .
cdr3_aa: SARGLQDYGYT